This entry is about one TCR beta chain. Its specific antigen is unknown. Qualities for individual bases were not recorded, and no much larger clone is one base off. In light of the paper, this sample's treatment or condition label describes: in vitro stimulation with specific CMV peptide epitopes to enrich CMV-specific T cells. The sequencer listed for this sample is Illumina HiSeq 1500. The public reads were run again by TCRdb, first through fastp at Q25 and then through MiXCR, and only productive beta chains were kept. Rows with one shared CDR3 protein collapse into an entry with the most common genes and DNA. This sample is represented by 400,000 to 600,000 distinct CDR3 sequences; about 39% of them were singletons. The leading ten clones occupy 43% of the sample. This entry comes from a study of T cell repertoires in cytomegalovirus infection (dated 2019 in TCRdb). In terms of the full investigation: The peptide stimulations were aimed at well-studied HLA-B-restricted epitopes as well as recently identified HLA-C-restricted CMV epitopes, whose presentation resists viral immunomodulation. Because public TCR beta signatures pointed to carriage of CMV infection together with the matching HLA type, the HLA type of each donor mattered for the analysis. Study-wide findings and limitations: In both this cohort and an independent roughly 330-donor cohort, the cumulative frequency of public TCR beta family members distinguished carriers of CMV infection plus the relevant HLA type. The ex vivo response was dominated by HLA-C-restricted CMV-specific TCR beta clonotypes, which also provided the single most frequent clonotype in two of eight donors.

V gives up 5 bases and J gives up 3 bases, and the segment between their germline ends measures 15 bases. Sequences MNHNY (CDR1) and SVGAGI (CDR2) are obtained from the germline V gene (reference sequence). The CDR3 numbers 15 residues from cysteine through phenylalanine. Of all the DNA, just the CDR3 is kept, 45 bases in frame from base 1. The sample in question was cultured PBMCs, obtained from culture after CMV antigen stimulation. The chain is assembled from TRBV6-6 and TRBJ2-3; TRBD2 is a possible D gene, resting on 6 matching bases. The source is a human donor in good health (CMV status not recorded). Some clones in this sample may be carry-over from other donors' samples. The sequenced DNA: TGTGCCAGCAGTGAGTTGGGCGGGAATACAGATACGCAGTATTTT. Its product reads: CASSELGGNTDTQYF.